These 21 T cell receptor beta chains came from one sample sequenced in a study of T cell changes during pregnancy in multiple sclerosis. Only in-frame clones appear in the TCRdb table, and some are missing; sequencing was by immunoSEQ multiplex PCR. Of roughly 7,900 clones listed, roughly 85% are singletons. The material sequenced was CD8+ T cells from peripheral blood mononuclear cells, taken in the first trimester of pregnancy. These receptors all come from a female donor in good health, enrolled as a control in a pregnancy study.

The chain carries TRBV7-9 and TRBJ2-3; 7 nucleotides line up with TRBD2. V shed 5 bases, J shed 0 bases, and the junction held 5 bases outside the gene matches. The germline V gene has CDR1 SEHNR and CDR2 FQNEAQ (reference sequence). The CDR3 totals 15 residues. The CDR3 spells CASSPPGLSTDTQYF. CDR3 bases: TGTGCCAGCAGCCCCCCGGGACTAAGCACAGATACGCAGTATTTT. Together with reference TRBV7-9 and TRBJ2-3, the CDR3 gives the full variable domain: DTGVSQNPRHKITKRGQNVTFRCDPISEHNRLYWYRQTLGQGPEFLTYFQNEAQLEKSRLLSDRFSAERPKGSFSTLEIQRTEQGDSAMYLCASSPPGLSTDTQYFGPGTRLTVL.

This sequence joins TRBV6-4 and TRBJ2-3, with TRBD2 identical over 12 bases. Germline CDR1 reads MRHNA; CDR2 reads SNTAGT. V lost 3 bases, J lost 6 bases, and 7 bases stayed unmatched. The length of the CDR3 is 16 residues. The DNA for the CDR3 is TGTGCCAGCAGTGAAAAGGCTAGCGGGGGGGATGATACGCAGTATTTT. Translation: CASSEKASGGDDTQYF.

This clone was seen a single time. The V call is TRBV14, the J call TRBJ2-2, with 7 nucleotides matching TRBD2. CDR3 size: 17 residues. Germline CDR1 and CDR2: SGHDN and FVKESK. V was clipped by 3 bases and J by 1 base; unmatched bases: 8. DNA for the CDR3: TGTGCCAGCAGCCAGTACCGAAGCGGGGTGAACACCGGGGAGCTGTTTTTT. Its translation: CASSQYRSGVNTGELFF.

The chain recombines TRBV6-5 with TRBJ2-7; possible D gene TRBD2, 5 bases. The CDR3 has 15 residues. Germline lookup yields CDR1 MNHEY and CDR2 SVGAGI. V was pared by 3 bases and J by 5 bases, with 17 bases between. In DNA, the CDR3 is TGTGCCAGCAGTTATGGACTTTCCCCCTTCGACGAGCAGTACTTC. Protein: CASSYGLSPFDEQYF.

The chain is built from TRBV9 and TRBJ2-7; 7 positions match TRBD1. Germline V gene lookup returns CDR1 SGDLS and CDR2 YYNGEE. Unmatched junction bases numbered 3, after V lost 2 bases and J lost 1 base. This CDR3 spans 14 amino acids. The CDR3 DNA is TGTGCCAGCAGCGTTGACAGGGCATCCTACGAGCAGTACTTC. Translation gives CASSVDRASYEQYF.

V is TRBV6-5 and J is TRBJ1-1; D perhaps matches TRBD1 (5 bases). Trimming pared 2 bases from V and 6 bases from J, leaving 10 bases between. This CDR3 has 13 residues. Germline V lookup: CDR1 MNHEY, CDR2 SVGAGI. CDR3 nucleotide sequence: TGTGCCAGCAGTTACAGGGGCGGCGCTGAAGCTTTCTTT. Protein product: CASSYRGGAEAFF.

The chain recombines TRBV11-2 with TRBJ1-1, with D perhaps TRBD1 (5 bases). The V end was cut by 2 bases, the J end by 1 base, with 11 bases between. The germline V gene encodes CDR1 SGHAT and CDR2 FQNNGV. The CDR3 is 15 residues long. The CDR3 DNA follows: TGTGCCAGCAGCTTACTCCCCAGGGCGAACACTGAAGCTTTCTTT. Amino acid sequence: CASSLLPRANTEAFF.

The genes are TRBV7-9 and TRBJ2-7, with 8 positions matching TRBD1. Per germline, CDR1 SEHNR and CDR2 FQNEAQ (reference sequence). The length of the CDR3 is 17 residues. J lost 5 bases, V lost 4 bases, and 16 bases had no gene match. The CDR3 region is CASSSPDRAHSYHEQYF. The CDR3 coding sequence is TGTGCCAGCAGCTCCCCGGACAGGGCGCACTCCTATCACGAGCAGTACTTC.

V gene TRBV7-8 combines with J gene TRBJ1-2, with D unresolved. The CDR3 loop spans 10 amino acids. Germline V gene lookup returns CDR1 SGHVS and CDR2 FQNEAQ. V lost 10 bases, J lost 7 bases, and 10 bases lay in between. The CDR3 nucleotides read TGTGCCACCCTGTCTAGTGGCTACACCTTC. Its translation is CATLSSGYTF.

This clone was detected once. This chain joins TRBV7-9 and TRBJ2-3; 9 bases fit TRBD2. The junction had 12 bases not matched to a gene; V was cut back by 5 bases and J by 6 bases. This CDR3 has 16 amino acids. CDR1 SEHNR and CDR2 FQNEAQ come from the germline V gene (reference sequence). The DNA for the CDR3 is TGTGCCAGCAGCCCCCGGGGTAGCGGGAGAGAGGATACGCAGTATTTT. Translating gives CASSPRGSGREDTQYF.

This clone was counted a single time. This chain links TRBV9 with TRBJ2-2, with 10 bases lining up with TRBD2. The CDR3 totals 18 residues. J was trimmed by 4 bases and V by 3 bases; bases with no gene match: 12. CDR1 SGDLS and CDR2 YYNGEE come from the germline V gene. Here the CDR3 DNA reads TGTGCCAGCAGCGCGGTCCGGGCTAGCGGGGGTGTCACCGGGGAGCTGTTTTTT. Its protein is CASSAVRASGGVTGELFF. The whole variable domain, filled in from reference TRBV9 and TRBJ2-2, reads DSGVTQTPKHLITATGQRVTLRCSPRSGDLSVYWYQQSLDQGLQFLIQYYNGEERAKGNILERFSAQQFPDLHSELNLSSLELGDSALYFCASSAVRASGGVTGELFFGEGSRLTVL.

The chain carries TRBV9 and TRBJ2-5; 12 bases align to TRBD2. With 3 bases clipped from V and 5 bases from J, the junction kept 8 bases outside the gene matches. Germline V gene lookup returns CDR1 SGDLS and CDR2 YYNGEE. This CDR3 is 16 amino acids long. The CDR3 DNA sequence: TGTGCCAGCAGCGCCGCTACTAGCGGGGGGAGGGAGACCCAGTACTTC. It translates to CASSAATSGGRETQYF. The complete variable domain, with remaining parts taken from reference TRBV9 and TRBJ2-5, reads DSGVTQTPKHLITATGQRVTLRCSPRSGDLSVYWYQQSLDQGLQFLIQYYNGEERAKGNILERFSAQQFPDLHSELNLSSLELGDSALYFCASSAATSGGRETQYFGPGTRLLVL.

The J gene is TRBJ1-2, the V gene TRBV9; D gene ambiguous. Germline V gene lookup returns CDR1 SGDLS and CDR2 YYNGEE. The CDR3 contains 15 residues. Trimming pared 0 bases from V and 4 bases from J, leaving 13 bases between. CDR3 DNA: TGTGCCAGCAGCGTAGATCTAGGGAGCGCCTATGGCTACACCTTC. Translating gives CASSVDLGSAYGYTF.

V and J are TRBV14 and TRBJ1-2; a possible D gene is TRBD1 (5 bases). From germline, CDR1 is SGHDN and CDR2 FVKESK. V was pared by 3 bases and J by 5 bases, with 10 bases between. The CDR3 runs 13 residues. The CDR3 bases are TGTGCCAGCAGCCAGGACAACTTGTATGGCTACACCTTC. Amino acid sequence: CASSQDNLYGYTF.

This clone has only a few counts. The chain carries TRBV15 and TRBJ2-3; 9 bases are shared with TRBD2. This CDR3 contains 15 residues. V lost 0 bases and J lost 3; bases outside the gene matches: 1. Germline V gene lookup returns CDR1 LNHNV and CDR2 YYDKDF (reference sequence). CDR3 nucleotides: TGTGCCACCAGCAGAGACGCGGGAGGGACAGATACGCAGTATTTT. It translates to CATSRDAGGTDTQYF.

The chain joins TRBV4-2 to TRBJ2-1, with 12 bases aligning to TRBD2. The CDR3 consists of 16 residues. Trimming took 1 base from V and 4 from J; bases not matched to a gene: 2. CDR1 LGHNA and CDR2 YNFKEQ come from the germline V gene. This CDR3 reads CASSQGTSGAYNEQFF. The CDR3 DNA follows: TGTGCCAGCAGCCAAGGGACTAGCGGGGCATACAATGAGCAGTTCTTC.

The CDR3 loop is CAIMATGAYNEQFF. DNA of the CDR3: TGTGCCATCATGGCGACAGGGGCCTACAATGAGCAGTTCTTC. The chain has TRBV10-3 and TRBJ2-1, with 8 bases identical to TRBD1. The length of the CDR3 is 14 residues. The V and J ends lost 7 bases and 2 bases, in that order; junction bases with no gene match: 4. Per the germline V gene, CDR1 is ENHRY and CDR2 is SYGVKD.

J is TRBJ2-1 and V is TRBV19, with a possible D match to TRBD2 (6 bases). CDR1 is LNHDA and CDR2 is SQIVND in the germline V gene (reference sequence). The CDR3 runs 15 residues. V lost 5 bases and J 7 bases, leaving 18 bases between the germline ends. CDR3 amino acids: CASSFSSVAGNEQFF. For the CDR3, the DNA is TGTGCCAGTAGTTTTTCCAGCGTGGCGGGGAATGAGCAGTTCTTC.

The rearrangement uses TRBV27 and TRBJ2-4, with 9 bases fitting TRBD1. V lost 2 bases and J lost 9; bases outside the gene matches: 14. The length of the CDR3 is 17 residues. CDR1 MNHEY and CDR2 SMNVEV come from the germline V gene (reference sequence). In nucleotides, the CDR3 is TGTGCCAGCAGTTTAAGTTATGGGGGACAGGGTCAAGGCATTCAGTACTTC. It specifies CASSLSYGGQGQGIQYF.

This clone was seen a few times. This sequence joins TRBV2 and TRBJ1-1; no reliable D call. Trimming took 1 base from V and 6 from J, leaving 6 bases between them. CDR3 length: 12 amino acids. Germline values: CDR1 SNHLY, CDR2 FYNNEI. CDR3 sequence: CASSEVFPEAFF. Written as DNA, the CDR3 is TGTGCCAGCAGTGAAGTCTTCCCTGAAGCTTTCTTT.

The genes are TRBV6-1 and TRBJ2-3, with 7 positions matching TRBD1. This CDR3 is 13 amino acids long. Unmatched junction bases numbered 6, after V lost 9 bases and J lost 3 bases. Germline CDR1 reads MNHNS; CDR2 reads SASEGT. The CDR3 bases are TGTGCCAGGAGACAGGGTGGGACAGATACGCAGTATTTT. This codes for CARRQGGTDTQYF.